This T cell receptor beta chain was sequenced in a study of response to subunit inactivated influenza vaccine. TCRdb reprocessed the RT-PCR reads via MiXCR and lists one record per CDR3 protein. The data contain fewer than 700,000 distinct CDR3 sequences, 10% to 15% of them singletons. In germline, CDR1 is LGHNA, CDR2 YNFKEQ. V lost 4 bases and J lost 3; bases outside the gene matches: 10. The CDR3 length is 16 residues. The table lists this clonotype with a few counts. Its antigen is unknown. Study-wide points: T cells newly recruited by each seasonal influenza vaccination are few, the authors suggested.

The clonotype comes from a man between 50 and 59 years old who received an inactivated influenza vaccine. The gene calls are TRBV4-2 and TRBJ2-7; 9 bases line up with TRBD2. The material sequenced was PBMCs from blood, taken roughly 6 weeks after vaccination. CDR3 in amino acids: CASSPQSGSGSYEQYF. The CDR3 bases are TGTGCCAGCAGCCCCCAGTCAGGTAGCGGGAGCTACGAGCAGTACTTC.